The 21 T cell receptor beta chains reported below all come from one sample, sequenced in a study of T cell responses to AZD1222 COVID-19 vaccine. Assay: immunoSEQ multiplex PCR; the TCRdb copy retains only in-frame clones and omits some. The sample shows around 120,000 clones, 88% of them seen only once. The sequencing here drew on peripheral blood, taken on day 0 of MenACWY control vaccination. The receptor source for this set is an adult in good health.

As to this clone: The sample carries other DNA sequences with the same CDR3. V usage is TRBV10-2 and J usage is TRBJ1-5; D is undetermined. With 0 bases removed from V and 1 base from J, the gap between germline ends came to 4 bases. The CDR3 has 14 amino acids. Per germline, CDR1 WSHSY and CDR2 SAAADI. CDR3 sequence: CASSESGSNQPQHF. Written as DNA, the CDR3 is TGCGCCAGCAGTGAGTCAGGGAGCAATCAGCCCCAGCATTTT.

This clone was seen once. CDR3 amino acids: CASSSRLAGVGEQYF. In DNA form, the CDR3 reads TGTGCCAGCAGCAGCCGACTAGCGGGAGTGGGCGAGCAGTACTTC. The chain carries TRBV5-6 and TRBJ2-7, with 12 bases aligning to TRBD2. The CDR3 extends over 15 amino acids. Germline V CDR1 and CDR2: SGHDT, YYEEEE. The V segment lost 4 bases and the J segment 6 bases; nucleotides outside the gene matches: 8.

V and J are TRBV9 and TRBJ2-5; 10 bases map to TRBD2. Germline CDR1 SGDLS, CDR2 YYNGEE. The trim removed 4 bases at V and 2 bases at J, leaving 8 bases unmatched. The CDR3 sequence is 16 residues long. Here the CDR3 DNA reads TGTGCCAGCAGCACCCACGGACTAGCGGAGCAAGAGACCCAGTACTTC. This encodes CASSTHGLAEQETQYF. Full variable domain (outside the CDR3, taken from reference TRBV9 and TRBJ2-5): DSGVTQTPKHLITATGQRVTLRCSPRSGDLSVYWYQQSLDQGLQFLIQYYNGEERAKGNILERFSAQQFPDLHSELNLSSLELGDSALYFCASSTHGLAEQETQYFGPGTRLLVL.

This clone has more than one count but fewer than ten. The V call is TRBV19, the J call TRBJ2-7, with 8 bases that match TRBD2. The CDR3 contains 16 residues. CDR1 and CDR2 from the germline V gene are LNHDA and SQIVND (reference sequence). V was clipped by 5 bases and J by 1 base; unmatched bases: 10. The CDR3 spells CASSAREGLISYEQYF. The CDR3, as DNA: TGTGCCAGTAGTGCACGGGAGGGCCTAATATCCTACGAGCAGTACTTC.

The CDR3: CASSSEVGETQYF. The CDR3 DNA reads as TGTGCCAGCAGCTCGGAGGTGGGCGAGACCCAGTACTTC. V is TRBV6-4 and J is TRBJ2-5; D possibly corresponds to TRBD2 (5 bases). V lost 6 bases to trimming and J lost 5 bases, with 13 bases between them. Germline V gives CDR1 MRHNA, CDR2 SNTAGT. CDR3 size: 13 residues.

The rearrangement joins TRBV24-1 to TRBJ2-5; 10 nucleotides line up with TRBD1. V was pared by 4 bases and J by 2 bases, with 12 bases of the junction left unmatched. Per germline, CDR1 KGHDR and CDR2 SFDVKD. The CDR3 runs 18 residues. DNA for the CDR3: TGTGCCACCAGTGACGCCTCGGCGGGGACAGGGGAGCAAGAGACCCAGTACTTC. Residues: CATSDASAGTGEQETQYF.

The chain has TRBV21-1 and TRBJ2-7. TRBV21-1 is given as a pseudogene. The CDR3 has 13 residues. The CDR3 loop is CASSKAGVDEQYF. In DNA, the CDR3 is TGTGCCAGCAGCAAAGCGGGGGTAGACGAGCAGTACTTC.

The CDR3 bases are TGTGCCAGCAGTATAACCGGGACAGGACCAACTCATGGCTACACCTTC. Protein: CASSITGTGPTHGYTF. The chain is built from TRBV28 and TRBJ1-2; 8 positions agree with TRBD1. There are 16 residues in the CDR3. CDR1 and CDR2 (germline): MDHEN, SYDVKM. V gave up 5 bases and J gave up 6 bases; unmatched junction bases: 14.

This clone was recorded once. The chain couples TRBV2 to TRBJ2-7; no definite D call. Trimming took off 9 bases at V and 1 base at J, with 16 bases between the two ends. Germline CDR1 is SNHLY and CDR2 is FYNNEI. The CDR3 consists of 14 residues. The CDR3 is CASGREASSYEQYF. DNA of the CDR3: TGTGCCAGTGGTAGAGAGGCTAGTTCCTACGAGCAGTACTTC.

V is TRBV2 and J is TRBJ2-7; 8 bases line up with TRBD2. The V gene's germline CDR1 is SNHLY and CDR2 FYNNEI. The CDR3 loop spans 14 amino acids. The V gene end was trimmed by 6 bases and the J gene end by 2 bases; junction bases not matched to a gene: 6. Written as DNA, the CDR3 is TGTGCCAGCAGGCTTAGCGGGACCCCCTACGAGCAGTACTTC. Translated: CASRLSGTPYEQYF.

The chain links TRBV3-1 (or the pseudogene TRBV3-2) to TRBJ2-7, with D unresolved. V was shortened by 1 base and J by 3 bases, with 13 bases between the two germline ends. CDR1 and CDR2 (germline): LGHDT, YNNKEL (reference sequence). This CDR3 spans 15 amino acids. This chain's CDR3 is CASSQASGVGYEQYF. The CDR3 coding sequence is TGTGCCAGCAGCCAAGCATCTGGGGTTGGCTACGAGCAGTACTTC.

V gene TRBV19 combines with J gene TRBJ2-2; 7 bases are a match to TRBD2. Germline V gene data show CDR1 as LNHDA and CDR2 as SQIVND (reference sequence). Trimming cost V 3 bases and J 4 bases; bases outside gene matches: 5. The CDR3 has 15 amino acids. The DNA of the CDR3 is TGTGCCAGTAGTATGTTTTTAGCGGGCACCGGGGAGCTGTTTTTT. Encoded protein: CASSMFLAGTGELFF.

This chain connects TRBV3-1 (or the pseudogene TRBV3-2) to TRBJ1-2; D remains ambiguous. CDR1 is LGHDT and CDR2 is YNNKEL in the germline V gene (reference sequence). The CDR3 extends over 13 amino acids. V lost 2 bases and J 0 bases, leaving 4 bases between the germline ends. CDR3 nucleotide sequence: TGTGCCAGCAGCCAAACAGCTAACTATGGCTACACCTTC. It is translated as CASSQTANYGYTF.

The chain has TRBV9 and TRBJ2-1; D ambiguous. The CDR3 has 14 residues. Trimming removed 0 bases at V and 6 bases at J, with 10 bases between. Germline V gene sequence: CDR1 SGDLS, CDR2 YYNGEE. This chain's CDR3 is CASSVDVAPNEQFF. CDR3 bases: TGTGCCAGCAGCGTAGATGTGGCCCCCAATGAGCAGTTCTTC. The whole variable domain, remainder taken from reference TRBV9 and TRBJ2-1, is DSGVTQTPKHLITATGQRVTLRCSPRSGDLSVYWYQQSLDQGLQFLIQYYNGEERAKGNILERFSAQQFPDLHSELNLSSLELGDSALYFCASSVDVAPNEQFFGPGTRLTVL.

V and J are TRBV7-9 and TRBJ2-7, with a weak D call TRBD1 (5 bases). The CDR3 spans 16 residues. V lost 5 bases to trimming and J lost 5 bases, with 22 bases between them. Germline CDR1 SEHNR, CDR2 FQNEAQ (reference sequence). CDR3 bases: TGTGCCAGCAGCAAACTTTTAGGTTCCAGGGCCCACGAGCAGTACTTC. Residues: CASSKLLGSRAHEQYF.

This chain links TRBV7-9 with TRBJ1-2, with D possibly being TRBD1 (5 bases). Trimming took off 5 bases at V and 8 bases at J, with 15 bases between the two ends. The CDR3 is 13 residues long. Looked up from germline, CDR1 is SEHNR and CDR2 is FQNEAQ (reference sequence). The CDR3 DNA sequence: TGTGCCAGCAGCGTTGAGGGGATTCAAGGCTACACCTTC. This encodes CASSVEGIQGYTF.

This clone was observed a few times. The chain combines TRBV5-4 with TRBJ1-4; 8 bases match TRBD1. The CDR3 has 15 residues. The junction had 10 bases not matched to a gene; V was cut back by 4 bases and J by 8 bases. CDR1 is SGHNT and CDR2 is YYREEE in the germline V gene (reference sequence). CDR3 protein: CASSLDRGGGEKLFF. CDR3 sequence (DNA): TGTGCCAGCAGCCTCGACAGGGGCGGGGGAGAAAAACTGTTTTTT.

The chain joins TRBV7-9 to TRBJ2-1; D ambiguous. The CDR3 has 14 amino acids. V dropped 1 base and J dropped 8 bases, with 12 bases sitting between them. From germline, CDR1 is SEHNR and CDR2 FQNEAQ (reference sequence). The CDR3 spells CASSLVVFADEQFF. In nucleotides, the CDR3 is TGTGCCAGCAGCTTAGTAGTATTCGCCGATGAGCAGTTCTTC.

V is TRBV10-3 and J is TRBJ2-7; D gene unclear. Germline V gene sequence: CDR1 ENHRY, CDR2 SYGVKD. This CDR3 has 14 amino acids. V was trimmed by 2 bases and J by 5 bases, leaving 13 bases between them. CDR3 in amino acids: CAISERSKTNEQYF. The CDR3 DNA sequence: TGTGCCATCAGTGAGAGGTCAAAGACCAACGAGCAGTACTTC.

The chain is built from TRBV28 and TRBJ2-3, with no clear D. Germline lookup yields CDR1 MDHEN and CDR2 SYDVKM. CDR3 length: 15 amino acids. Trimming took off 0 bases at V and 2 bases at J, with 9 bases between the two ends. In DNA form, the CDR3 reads TGTGCCAGCAGTTTATGGGCCCAGTTCACAGATACGCAGTATTTT. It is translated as CASSLWAQFTDTQYF.

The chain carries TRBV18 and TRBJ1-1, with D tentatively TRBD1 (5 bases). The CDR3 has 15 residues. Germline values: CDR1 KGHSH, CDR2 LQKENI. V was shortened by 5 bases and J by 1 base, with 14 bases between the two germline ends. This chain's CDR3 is CASSGRQGRNTEAFF. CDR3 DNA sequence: TGTGCCAGCTCAGGTCGGCAGGGCAGGAACACTGAAGCTTTCTTT.